This record looks at one T cell receptor beta chain sequence and its context. The antigen remains unidentified. Per germline, CDR1 WNHNN and CDR2 SYGVQD (reference sequence). The length of the CDR3 is 11 residues. Trimming shortened V by 3 bases and J by 7 bases, and 6 bases separated the two germline ends. TCRdb's table, derived via immunoSEQ multiplex PCR, lists solely in-frame clones and lacks some. The table shows tens of thousands of clones, with 84% occurring only once. The data belong to a study of OX40 agonist ivuxolimab in advanced cancers. As for the study in general: Each dose-escalation patient presented with hepatocellular carcinoma, melanoma, renal cell or head and neck cancer. There were three patients with partial responses, one having hepatocellular carcinoma and two cutaneous melanoma.

Study-level findings and limits: Partial responders treated at 0.1-3.0 mg/kg exhibited clonal expansion among the lowest measured.

This TCR was sampled from an adult with an advanced solid tumor such as melanoma, head and neck, liver or kidney cancer. The V and J genes are TRBV10-1 and TRBJ1-1; no firm D call. Specimen: CD4+ or CD8+ T cells sorted from blood, collected in a trial of the OX40 agonist ivuxolimab. Here the CDR3 reads CASSDMGEAFF. The CDR3 coding sequence is TGCGCCAGCAGTGACATGGGTGAAGCTTTCTTT.